This TCR beta chain was documented in a study of blood T cell repertoires in COVID-19. Study-wide context: T cells, B-cell-depleted T cells, or PBMCs provided the cDNA or gDNA that served as material.

The CDR3 has 16 residues. Losses at the gene ends were 5 bases for V and 2 bases for J; bases not matched to a gene: 7. CDR1 SGHRS and CDR2 YFSETQ come from the germline V gene. Assay: immunoSEQ multiplex PCR; the TCRdb copy retains only in-frame clones and omits some. The table has some 14,000 clones, around 78% seen once. This TCR was recovered from a man between 70 and 80 years old with acute or convalescent COVID-19. The sequenced sample consisted of peripheral blood. V and J are TRBV5-1 and TRBJ1-5; 10 bases line up with TRBD1. As DNA, the CDR3 is TGCGCCAGCAGGTGGGGGACAGGGGAGGGCAATCAGCCCCAGCATTTT. Translating gives CASRWGTGEGNQPQHF.